The clone carrying this T cell receptor (beta chain) appeared a single time. In the authors' methods: Reference gene primer amplification gave nucleated cell count estimates. Measured with immunoSEQ multiplex PCR; TCRdb has only the in-frame clones, and not every one. That table is the source of V, J and clone size, and D and trimming were worked out from the DNA. Here the sample spans about 95,000 clones, approximately 88% being singletons. The CDR3 is 17 amino acids. CDR1 is LNHNV, CDR2 YYDKDF, per germline (reference sequence). V was cut by 1 base and J by 7 bases, with 19 bases left in between. This sample stems from a study of blood T cell repertoires in COVID-19.

The sample was peripheral blood. The clonotype originates from a woman in her seventies with acute or convalescent COVID-19. The gene calls are TRBV15 and TRBJ1-4; tentatively, D is TRBD1 (5 bases). CDR3 coding DNA: TGTGCCACCAGCAGAGGAAGGGAGTTGTGGGGGGGTGAAAAACTGTTTTTT. This translates into CATSRGRELWGGEKLFF.